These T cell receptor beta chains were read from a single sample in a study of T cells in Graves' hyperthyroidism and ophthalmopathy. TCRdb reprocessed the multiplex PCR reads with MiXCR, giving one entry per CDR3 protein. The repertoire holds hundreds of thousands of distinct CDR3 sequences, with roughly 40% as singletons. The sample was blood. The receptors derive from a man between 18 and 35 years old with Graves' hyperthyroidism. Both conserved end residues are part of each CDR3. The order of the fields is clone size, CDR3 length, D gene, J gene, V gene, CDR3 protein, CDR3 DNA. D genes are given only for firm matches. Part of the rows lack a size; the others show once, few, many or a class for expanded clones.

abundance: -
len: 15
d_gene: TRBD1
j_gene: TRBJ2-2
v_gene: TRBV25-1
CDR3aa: CAKLPGQKLPGELFF
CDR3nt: TGTGCCAAACTTCCGGGACAGAAACTACCAGGGGAGCTGTTTTTT

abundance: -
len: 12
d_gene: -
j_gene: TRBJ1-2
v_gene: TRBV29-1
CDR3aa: CSVDRGVEGYTF
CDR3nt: TGCAGCGTTGATCGGGGAGTGGAGGGCTACACCTTC

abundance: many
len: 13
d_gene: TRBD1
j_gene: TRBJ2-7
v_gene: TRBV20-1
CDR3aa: CSAIDDRAYEQYF
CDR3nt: TGCAGTGCTATAGACGACAGGGCCTACGAGCAGTACTTC

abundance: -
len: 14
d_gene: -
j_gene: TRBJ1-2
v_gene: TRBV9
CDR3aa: CASSVDSSLYGYTF
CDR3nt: TGTGCCAGCAGCGTAGACAGCTCCCTCTATGGCTACACCTTC

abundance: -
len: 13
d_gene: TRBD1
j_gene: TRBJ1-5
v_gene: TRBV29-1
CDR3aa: CSTGTAGGETQHF
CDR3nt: TGCAGCACCGGGACAGCAGGTGGAGAGACCCAGCATTTT

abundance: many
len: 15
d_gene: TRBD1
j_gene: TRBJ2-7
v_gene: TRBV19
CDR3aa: CASSIESGQPYEQYF
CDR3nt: TGTGCCAGTAGTATAGAGTCGGGACAGCCCTACGAGCAGTACTTC

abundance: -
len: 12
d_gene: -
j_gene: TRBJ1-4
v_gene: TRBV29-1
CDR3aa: CSVEDSRDQLFF
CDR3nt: TGCAGCGTCGAGGACAGCAGAGACCAACTGTTTTTT

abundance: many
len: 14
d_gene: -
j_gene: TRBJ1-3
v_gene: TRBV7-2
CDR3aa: CASSRGTSGNTIYF
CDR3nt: TGTGCCAGCAGCCGAGGGACAAGTGGAAACACCATATATTTT

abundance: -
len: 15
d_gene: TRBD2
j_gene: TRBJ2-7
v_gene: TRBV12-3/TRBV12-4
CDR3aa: CASSFHFSGSYEQYF
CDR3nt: TGTGCCAGCAGTTTCCACTTTAGCGGGAGCTACGAGCAGTACTTC

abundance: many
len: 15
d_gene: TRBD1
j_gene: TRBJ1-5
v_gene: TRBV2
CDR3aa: CASNQGASSNQPQHF
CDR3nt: TGTGCCAGCAACCAGGGGGCATCTAGCAATCAGCCCCAGCATTTT

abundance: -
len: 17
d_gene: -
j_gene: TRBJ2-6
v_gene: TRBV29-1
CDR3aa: CSVDEGLGWSGANVLTF
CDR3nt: TGCAGCGTTGACGAGGGGCTGGGTTGGTCCGGGGCCAACGTCCTGACTTTC

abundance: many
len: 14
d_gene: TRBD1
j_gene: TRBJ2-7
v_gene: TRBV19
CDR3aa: CASSASGTDYEQYF
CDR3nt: TGTGCCAGTAGTGCCTCCGGGACAGACTACGAGCAGTACTTC

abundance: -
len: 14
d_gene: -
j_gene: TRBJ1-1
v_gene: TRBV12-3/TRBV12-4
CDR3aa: CASSLGPGPTEAFF
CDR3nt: TGTGCCAGCAGTTTAGGGCCGGGGCCCACTGAAGCTTTCTTT

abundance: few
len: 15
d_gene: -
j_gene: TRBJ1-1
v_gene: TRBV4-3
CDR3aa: CASSQDPYRDTEAFF
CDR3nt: TGCGCCAGCAGCCAAGATCCCTACAGAGACACTGAAGCTTTCTTT

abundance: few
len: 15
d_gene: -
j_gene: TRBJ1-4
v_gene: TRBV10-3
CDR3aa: CAISRDISTNEKLFF
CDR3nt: TGTGCCATCAGCCGGGACATTTCAACTAATGAAAAACTGTTTTTT

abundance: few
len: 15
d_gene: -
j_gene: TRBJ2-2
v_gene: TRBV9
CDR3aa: CASSVVSVSGGELFF
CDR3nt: TGTGCCAGCAGCGTAGTGAGTGTCTCAGGGGGGGAGCTGTTTTTT

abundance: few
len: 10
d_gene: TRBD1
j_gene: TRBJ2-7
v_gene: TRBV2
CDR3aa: CAAGGPGQNF
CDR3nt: TGTGCCGCCGGAGGTCCGGGACAGAACTTC

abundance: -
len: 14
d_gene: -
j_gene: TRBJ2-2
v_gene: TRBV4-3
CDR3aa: CASSQDVRTGELFF
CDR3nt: TGCGCCAGCAGCCAAGATGTACGCACCGGGGAGCTGTTTTTT

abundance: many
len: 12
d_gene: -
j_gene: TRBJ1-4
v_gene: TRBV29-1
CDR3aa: CSVGPAGGKLFF
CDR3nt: TGCAGCGTTGGCCCGGCCGGAGGAAAACTGTTTTTT

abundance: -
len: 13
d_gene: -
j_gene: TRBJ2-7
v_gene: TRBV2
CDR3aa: CASNRAGQYEQYF
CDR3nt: TGTGCCAGCAACAGGGCCGGACAGTACGAGCAGTACTTC

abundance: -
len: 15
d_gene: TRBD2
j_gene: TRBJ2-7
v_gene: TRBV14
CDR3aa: CASSQGGGYHYEQYF
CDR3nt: TGTGCCAGCAGCCAAGGGGGGGGTTACCACTACGAGCAGTACTTC

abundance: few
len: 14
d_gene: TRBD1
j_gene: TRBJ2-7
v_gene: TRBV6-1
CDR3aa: CASSETGQGNEQYF
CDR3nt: TGTGCCAGCAGTGAGACGGGACAGGGGAACGAGCAGTACTTC